The clone carrying this T cell receptor (beta chain) was seen just once. The CDR3 totals 13 residues. The germline V and J ends were trimmed by 5 bases and 5 bases, with 12 bases remaining between them. Germline-derived CDR1 and CDR2 are SGHVS and FNYEAQ. The table came from immunoSEQ multiplex PCR; TCRdb's copy has only in-frame clones and leaves some out. The sample records about 220,000 clones, around 85% being singletons. The data are from a study of blood T cell repertoires in COVID-19. Looking at the study overall: Samples of COVID-19 (acute and convalescent) were obtained from the United States, Italy and Spain. T cells, B-cell-depleted T cells, or PBMCs provided the cDNA or gDNA that served as material.

This chain joins TRBV7-6 and TRBJ1-1, with D possibly matching TRBD1 (5 bases). This receptor was identified in a man aged 35-49 years with acute or convalescent COVID-19. The sample consisted of peripheral blood. The DNA for the CDR3 is TGTGCCAGCAGCCCTATGGCAGGGACTGAAGCTTTCTTT. Its translation: CASSPMAGTEAFF.